The 21 T cell receptor beta chains given below trace back to one sample, sequenced in a study of cytomegalovirus exposure and HLA in healthy donors. With 60 Vbeta and 13 Jbeta primers, the PCR was carried out. The table came from immunoSEQ multiplex PCR; TCRdb's copy has only in-frame clones and leaves some out. This repertoire includes more than 95,000 clones. Material for sequencing was PBMCs. The source is a man between 18 and 29 years old in good health and CMV-seronegative.

The CDR3 sequence is CAREYIQGSQTQYF. DNA of the CDR3: TGTGCCAGAGAATACATACAGGGTTCGCAGACCCAGTACTTC. The V call is TRBV2, the J call TRBJ2-5; weak D call: TRBD1 (6 bases). The CDR3 is 14 residues long. Deletions cut 9 bases from V and 6 bases from J, with 20 bases between. The germline gives CDR1 SNHLY, CDR2 FYNNEI.

This rearrangement joins TRBV14 to TRBJ1-6; D might be TRBD1 (6 bases). V was trimmed by 9 bases and J by 10 bases, leaving 16 bases between them. Per the germline V gene, CDR1 is SGHDN and CDR2 is FVKESK. This CDR3 is 13 amino acids long. As DNA, the CDR3 is TGTGCCAGTGGACGGGGGGCTGAATCACCCCTCCACTTT. This translates into CASGRGAESPLHF.

The rearrangement joins TRBV5-1 to TRBJ2-7, with 7 bases matching TRBD1. V gave up 6 bases and J gave up 0 bases; unmatched junction bases: 6. This CDR3 region has 14 residues. Germline-derived CDR1 and CDR2 are SGHRS and YFSETQ. CDR3 DNA: TGCGCCAGCACCGGGACAGCGAGCTCCTACGAGCAGTACTTC. Amino acid sequence: CASTGTASSYEQYF.

The chain recombines TRBV11-2 with TRBJ1-3, with a weak D call TRBD1 (6 bases). The ends were cut back, 6 bases at V and 2 bases at J, with 14 bases in the middle. Germline V lookup: CDR1 SGHAT, CDR2 FQNNGV. The CDR3 spans 15 residues. CDR3 loop: CASSQFRQAGNTIYF. As DNA, the CDR3 is TGTGCCAGCAGTCAATTCCGACAGGCTGGAAACACCATATATTTT.

In the case of this clone: One end of the junction does not line up with germline, which may come from a read error. The chain has TRBV10-2 and TRBJ1-3; TRBD1 matches at 8 bases. CDR3 length: 14 amino acids. Per germline, CDR1 WSHSY and CDR2 SAAADI. For the CDR3, the DNA is TGCGCCAGCAGCGGACAGGGCCCTGGGAACACCATATATTTT. It yields the protein CASSGQGPGNTIYF.

This chain connects TRBV7-2 to TRBJ2-2, with a weak D call TRBD2 (6 bases). Trimming took off 2 bases at V and 2 bases at J, with 12 bases between the two ends. This CDR3 comprises 16 residues. Germline CDR1 SGHTA, CDR2 FQGNSA. CDR3 sequence: CASSLLLAVNTGELFF. CDR3 sequence (DNA): TGTGCCAGCAGCTTATTGTTAGCGGTAAACACCGGGGAGCTGTTTTTT.

The chain carries TRBV6-5 and TRBJ2-7, with a weak D call TRBD1 (6 bases). The CDR3 runs to 13 residues. Trimming removed 8 bases from V and 4 bases from J, with 15 bases in between. Per germline, CDR1 MNHEY and CDR2 SVGAGI. In DNA form, the CDR3 reads TGTGCCAGCGGACAGAGTTTCGAGTACGAGCAGTACTTC. It specifies CASGQSFEYEQYF.

V usage is TRBV7-7 and J usage is TRBJ2-3; perhaps TRBD2 as D (6 bases). CDR3 size: 15 residues. From germline, CDR1 is SSHAT and CDR2 FNYEAQ (reference sequence). V lost 1 base to trimming and J lost 1 base, with 9 bases between them. The CDR3: CASSLGLGRTDTQYF. In DNA, the CDR3 is TGTGCCAGCAGCTTAGGACTAGGCCGCACAGATACGCAGTATTTT.

V gene TRBV9 combines with J gene TRBJ1-2; the D is unclear. The V gene lost 0 bases and the J gene lost 7 bases, with 7 bases spanning the gap. CDR3 length: 12 amino acids. Germline V gene lookup returns CDR1 SGDLS and CDR2 YYNGEE. The CDR3 reads CASSVVRSGYTF. CDR3 nucleotides: TGTGCCAGCAGCGTAGTTCGGAGTGGCTACACCTTC.

Written as DNA, the CDR3 is TGTGCCAGCAGAGCCCTTTTCAGGGTCTTTAGCACAGATACGCAGTATTTT. Translating it yields CASRALFRVFSTDTQYF. The J gene is TRBJ2-3, the V gene TRBV27; a weak D match, TRBD1 (5 bases). The CDR3 has 17 residues. V lost 6 bases and J lost 0, with 19 bases in between. CDR1 and CDR2 (germline): MNHEY, SMNVEV (reference sequence).

The genes are TRBV6-1 and TRBJ2-2; 9 bases fit TRBD2. CDR3 length: 14 amino acids. The V segment lost 5 bases and the J segment 7 bases; nucleotides outside the gene matches: 5. The germline V gene has CDR1 MNHNS and CDR2 SASEGT. CDR3 coding DNA: TGTGCCAGCAGTTGGACTAGCGAAAACGGGGAGCTGTTTTTT. This codes for CASSWTSENGELFF.

The rearrangement links TRBV5-1 to TRBJ2-5; 7 positions agree with TRBD1. CDR1 is SGHRS and CDR2 is YFSETQ in the germline V gene. This CDR3 spans 14 amino acids. With V trimmed by 2 bases and J by 3 bases, 4 bases remained unmatched. The CDR3 reads CASSFRQGEETQYF. Here the CDR3 DNA reads TGCGCCAGCAGCTTCAGACAGGGAGAAGAGACCCAGTACTTC.

V and J are TRBV6-1 and TRBJ1-2, with no clear D. The CDR3 is made up of 14 amino acids. With 6 bases removed from V and 3 bases from J, the gap between germline ends came to 14 bases. CDR1 MNHNS and CDR2 SASEGT come from the germline V gene. The DNA for the CDR3 is TGTGCCAGCAGGGGCGCCGCCAAATACTATGGCTACACCTTC. This codes for CASRGAAKYYGYTF.

V gene TRBV18 combines with J gene TRBJ2-1; 7 nucleotides agree with TRBD1. The germline V gene has CDR1 KGHSH and CDR2 LQKENI. CDR3 length equals 16 residues. V lost 3 bases, J lost 6 bases, and 11 bases stayed unmatched. DNA of the CDR3: TGTGCCAGCTCACCGGACGACAGGGTTGACTTCAATGAGCAGTTCTTC. Its translation: CASSPDDRVDFNEQFF.

This chain connects TRBV18 to TRBJ1-3; 9 positions match TRBD1. The CDR3 is 16 amino acids. Germline CDR1 KGHSH, CDR2 LQKENI. Germline trimming cut 1 base from V and 3 bases from J; bases unmatched to any gene: 4. The CDR3: CASSPRDRVNGNTIYF. DNA of the CDR3: TGTGCCAGCTCACCACGGGACAGGGTAAATGGAAACACCATATATTTT.

The gene calls are TRBV9 and TRBJ1-3; possible D gene TRBD1, 6 bases. The V gene's germline CDR1 is SGDLS and CDR2 YYNGEE. The V and J ends lost 1 base and 0 bases respectively, with 20 bases between them. The CDR3 consists of 19 residues. The CDR3: CASSVSRGSSGNSGNTIYF. CDR3 in DNA: TGTGCCAGCAGCGTATCAAGGGGGTCTTCCGGGAACTCTGGAAACACCATATATTTT.

This chain uses TRBV7-9 with TRBJ1-4; D remains ambiguous. The CDR3 covers 16 residues. V was trimmed by 1 base and J by 0 bases, leaving 9 bases between them. CDR1 and CDR2 from the germline V gene are SEHNR and FQNEAQ (reference sequence). In nucleotides, the CDR3 is TGTGCCAGCAGCTTAGTGATAGCCGCAACTAATGAAAAACTGTTTTTT. Amino acids: CASSLVIAATNEKLFF.

The CDR3 is CASSFHRDRANYGYTF. The CDR3 nucleotides are TGTGCCAGCAGTTTTCACCGGGACAGGGCAAACTATGGCTACACCTTC. V usage is TRBV27 and J usage is TRBJ1-2, with 9 bases that match TRBD1. Germline CDR1 and CDR2: MNHEY and SMNVEV (reference sequence). The CDR3 sequence is 16 residues long. The V gene end was trimmed by 3 bases and the J gene end by 2 bases; junction bases not matched to a gene: 7.

The chain is built from TRBV19 and TRBJ2-7; 7 bases match TRBD1. CDR1 is LNHDA and CDR2 is SQIVND in the germline V gene (reference sequence). The CDR3 sequence is 13 residues long. With 6 bases clipped from V and 3 bases from J, the junction kept 5 bases outside the gene matches. The CDR3 is CASRETGLYEQYF. In nucleotides, the CDR3 is TGTGCCAGTAGAGAGACAGGGCTCTACGAGCAGTACTTC. Full variable domain (missing parts from reference TRBV19 and TRBJ2-7): DGGITQSPKYLFRKEGQNVTLSCEQNLNHDAMYWYRQDPGQGLRLIYYSQIVNDFQKGDIAEGYSVSREKKESFPLTVTSAQKNPTAFYLCASRETGLYEQYFGPGTRLTVT.

CDR3 in amino acids: CASSLDRGYEQYF. The CDR3 DNA is TGTGCCAGTAGTTTGGACAGGGGCTACGAGCAGTACTTC. J is TRBJ2-7 and V is TRBV19, with 9 bases identical to TRBD1. Germline V gives CDR1 LNHDA, CDR2 SQIVND (reference sequence). After removal of 5 bases from V and 3 bases from J, the junction contained 2 bases not matched to a gene. The CDR3 runs 13 residues.

The V and J genes are TRBV12-5 and TRBJ1-2; TRBD1 matches at 8 bases. V lost 0 bases and J lost 3; bases outside the gene matches: 12. CDR3 length: 18 amino acids. Germline values: CDR1 LGHNT, CDR2 FRNRAP. The CDR3 reads CASGLVWGDRTVYYGYTF. CDR3 nucleotides: TGTGCTAGTGGTTTGGTCTGGGGGGACAGGACGGTCTACTATGGCTACACCTTC. Looking up the rest from reference TRBV12-5 and TRBJ1-2 gives the full variable domain: DARVTQTPRHKVTEMGQEVTMRCQPILGHNTVFWYRQTMMQGLELLAYFRNRAPLDDSGMPKDRFSAEMPDATLATLKIQPSEPRDSAVYFCASGLVWGDRTVYYGYTFGSGTRLTVV.